What follows describes a single T cell receptor (beta chain). The data were obtained in a study of blood T cell repertoires in COVID-19. Study as a whole: Samples of COVID-19 (acute and convalescent) were obtained from the United States, Italy and Spain. T cells, B-cell-depleted T cells, or PBMCs provided the cDNA or gDNA that served as material.

CDR3 length: 18 amino acids. V gave up 7 bases and J gave up 2 bases; unmatched junction bases: 9. Germline V gives CDR1 LNHDA, CDR2 SQIVND (reference sequence). In the source study's methods: By means of reference gene primer amplification, nucleated cell counts were estimated. The method was immunoSEQ multiplex PCR; TCRdb's version includes in-frame clones alone and lacks a portion of them. That table is the source of V, J and clone size, and D and trimming were worked out from the DNA. The sample yields over 85,000 clones, over 65% seen once. The source material was peripheral blood. The receptor comes from a woman of 80 years or more with acute or convalescent COVID-19. The rearrangement uses TRBV19 and TRBJ2-4; 15 nucleotides line up with TRBD2. DNA of the CDR3: TGTGCCAGTACCTCCCGGACTAGCGGGGGGGCGCCCAAAAACATTCAGTACTTC. Translation: CASTSRTSGGAPKNIQYF.